This TCR beta chain was sequenced in a study of T cells in Graves' hyperthyroidism and ophthalmopathy. Researchers took RNA transcripts and amplified the TCR beta CDR3 regions from them. During a first-round RT-PCR of the TCR CDR3, the HTBI primer set was used. TCRdb redid the calling of the multiplex PCR reads with MiXCR, one entry per CDR3 protein. The sample has about 380,000 distinct CDR3 sequences; around 13% are singletons. The sample holds many counts of this clonotype. Its antigen is unknown. Whole-study results and caveats: Most clonotypes that expanded in the thyroid above 0.001 also showed up in blood. Separating ophthalmopathy from stable hyperthyroidism was achieved by a 13 V-J model.

Clinicians diagnosed patients from clinical symptoms, serum thyroxine and TRAb, thyroid ultrasound and orbital computed tomography. The CDR3 has 13 amino acids. CDR1 MNHEY and CDR2 SMNVEV come from the germline V gene (reference sequence). The V gene lost 3 bases and the J gene lost 8 bases, with 13 bases spanning the gap. This TCR was sampled from a woman between 55 and 75 years old with Graves' hyperthyroidism. Sequenced sample: blood. This chain links TRBV27 with TRBJ1-2; D remains ambiguous. The DNA for the CDR3 is TGTGCCAGCAGTTTTGGTGGGCCTGAGGGCTACACCTTC. Translated, it gives CASSFGGPEGYTF.